Each of the 32 T cell receptor beta chains below was sequenced from the same sample in a study of blood T cell repertoires in COVID-19. The protocol was immunoSEQ multiplex PCR, while the TCRdb copy is restricted to in-frame clones and leaves out a portion. Among fewer than 110,000 clones, about 80% were seen once, and the ten largest hold approximately 13%. Sample: peripheral blood. These TCRs come from a human donor in a cohort sampled during active or convalescent COVID-19.

The sample holds one count of this clone. The rearrangement uses TRBV16 and TRBJ1-5; 8 bases are a match to TRBD1. J lost 6 bases, V lost 1 base, and 8 bases had no gene match. Germline CDR1 reads KGHSY; CDR2 reads FQNENV. The CDR3 length is 16 residues. The CDR3: CASSQLDAGGVQPQHF. Written as DNA, the CDR3 is TGTGCCAGCAGCCAATTAGATGCAGGGGGCGTTCAGCCCCAGCATTTT.

This clone was found once. The J gene is TRBJ2-1, the V gene TRBV12-5; 7 bases match TRBD2. V gave up 0 bases and J gave up 3 bases; unmatched junction bases: 2. The CDR3 loop spans 15 amino acids. Germline values: CDR1 LGHNT, CDR2 FRNRAP. Here the CDR3 reads CASGLVGLYYNEQFF. The CDR3 nucleotides are TGTGCTAGTGGTTTGGTGGGACTATACTACAATGAGCAGTTCTTC.

CDR3 nucleotides: TGCGCCAGCAGCTTGGGGGGGACAGACCCGAACTCTGGAAACACCATATATTTT. Its protein product is CASSLGGTDPNSGNTIYF. This rearrangement joins TRBV5-1 to TRBJ1-3; TRBD1 matches at 7 bases. After removal of 0 bases from V and 0 bases from J, the junction contained 9 bases not matched to a gene. Germline CDR1 reads SGHRS; CDR2 reads YFSETQ. The CDR3 totals 18 residues.

V is TRBV18 and J is TRBJ2-1; 15 bases align to TRBD2. From germline, CDR1 is KGHSH and CDR2 LQKENI. The CDR3 sequence is 14 residues long. The trim removed 8 bases at V and 12 bases at J, leaving 8 bases unmatched. For the CDR3, the DNA is TGTGCCAGCGAAGGACTAGCGGGGGGGAAGGTGCAGTTCTTC. This sequence encodes CASEGLAGGKVQFF.

This clone was detected only once. V and J are TRBV9 and TRBJ2-7, with D tentatively TRBD2 (5 bases). CDR3 length equals 14 residues. Germline V gives CDR1 SGDLS, CDR2 YYNGEE. Trimming cost V 0 bases and J 3 bases, with 10 bases left between them. This CDR3 is CASSVVSDGYEQYF. As DNA, the CDR3 is TGTGCCAGCAGCGTAGTTAGCGACGGCTACGAGCAGTACTTC.

This clone was detected once. This sequence joins TRBV2 and TRBJ1-2; 12 nucleotides match TRBD1. Losses at the gene ends were 7 bases for V and 4 bases for J; bases not matched to a gene: 10. The germline gives CDR1 SNHLY, CDR2 FYNNEI. The CDR3 length is 16 residues. The CDR3 sequence: CASTPLGTGGGYGYTF. The CDR3 bases are TGTGCCAGCACCCCTCTGGGGACAGGGGGCGGCTATGGCTACACCTTC. The full variable domain, completed using reference TRBV2 and TRBJ1-2, is EPEVTQTPSHQVTQMGQEVILRCVPISNHLYFYWYRQILGQKVEFLVSFYNNEISEKSEIFDDQFSVERPDGSNFTLKIRSTKLEDSAMYFCASTPLGTGGGYGYTFGSGTRLTVV.

This clone was detected once. The CDR3 nucleotides read TGTGCCAGCAGCTTAGGGGAGTTGGGTAACTATGGCTACACCTTC. It codes for CASSLGELGNYGYTF. V gene TRBV7-9 combines with J gene TRBJ1-2; unclear D gene. CDR3 length: 15 amino acids. Per the germline V gene, CDR1 is SEHNR and CDR2 is FQNEAQ (reference sequence). The germline V and J ends were trimmed by 1 base and 1 base, with 10 bases remaining between them.

The J gene is TRBJ2-3, the V gene TRBV7-4, with 11 bases aligning to TRBD1. Germline CDR1 SGHVT, CDR2 SQSDAQ. J was trimmed by 6 bases and V by 9 bases; bases with no gene match: 8. This CDR3 is 14 amino acids long. The CDR3 DNA is TGTGCCAGACGGGACAGGGGGGAGTTGGATACGCAGTATTTT. Residues: CARRDRGELDTQYF.

As to this clone: Within the sample, other DNA sequences also encode this same CDR3. This sequence joins TRBV19 and TRBJ1-1; D unresolved. Trimming took 1 base from V and 3 from J, leaving 6 bases between them. This CDR3 has 13 amino acids. Looked up from germline, CDR1 is LNHDA and CDR2 is SQIVND (reference sequence). The CDR3 nucleotides read TGTGCCAGTAGTATAGGGAGGGACACTGAAGCTTTCTTT. Its translation is CASSIGRDTEAFF.

The J gene is TRBJ2-5, the V gene TRBV4-2, with 8 bases fitting TRBD1. V lost 1 base and J lost 3; bases outside the gene matches: 16. Germline CDR1 reads LGHNA; CDR2 reads YNFKEQ. This CDR3 has 19 residues. DNA of the CDR3: TGTGCCAGCAGCCAAGTCGAGGCTAGGCAGGGGGCTGGAAAAGAGACCCAGTACTTC. Encoded protein: CASSQVEARQGAGKETQYF.

V is TRBV7-2 and J is TRBJ1-2; D ambiguous. CDR3 length: 13 residues. The germline V gene has CDR1 SGHTA and CDR2 FQGNSA. The V gene lost 5 bases and the J gene lost 0 bases, with 7 bases spanning the gap. CDR3 DNA: TGTGCCAGCAGCCAAACTACTAACTATGGCTACACCTTC. This codes for CASSQTTNYGYTF.

The rearrangement links TRBV7-3 to TRBJ2-7; TRBD2 might be the D (5 bases). The germline V and J ends were trimmed by 5 bases and 0 bases, with 8 bases remaining between them. The CDR3 covers 13 residues. Germline CDR1 reads SGHTA; CDR2 reads FQGTGA. This CDR3 is CASSRSDSYEQYF. CDR3 nucleotides: TGTGCCAGCAGCCGTAGCGACTCCTACGAGCAGTACTTC.

This clone appeared many times. The chain recombines TRBV5-5 with TRBJ1-2; 8 nucleotides align to TRBD1. CDR1 and CDR2 from the germline V gene are SGHKS and YYEKEE (reference sequence). This CDR3 is built from 15 residues. V lost 0 bases to trimming and J lost 6 bases; unmatched junction nucleotides: 7. The CDR3 protein is CASSLGQGSQNGYTF. CDR3 DNA sequence: TGTGCCAGCAGCTTGGGACAGGGGTCGCAGAATGGCTACACCTTC.

V usage is TRBV11-3 and J usage is TRBJ1-1, with 9 nucleotides matching TRBD1. This CDR3 is built from 17 residues. The V segment lost 0 bases and the J segment 1 base; nucleotides outside the gene matches: 6. Germline-derived CDR1 and CDR2 are SGHNT and YENEEA. The CDR3 DNA sequence: TGTGCCAGCAGCTTAGATCGGGGACAGGGTAGGAACACTGAAGCTTTCTTT. The encoded protein is CASSLDRGQGRNTEAFF. Full variable domain (missing parts from reference TRBV11-3 and TRBJ1-1): EAGVVQSPRYKIIEKKQPVAFWCNPISGHNTLYWYLQNLGQGPELLIRYENEEAVDDSQLPKDRFSAERLKGVDSTLKIQPAELGDSAVYLCASSLDRGQGRNTEAFFGQGTRLTVV.

The chain employs TRBV5-1 and TRBJ2-5; D is perhaps TRBD1 (6 bases). The length of the CDR3 is 16 residues. V was cut by 0 bases and J by 5 bases, with 17 bases left in between. Germline CDR1 reads SGHRS; CDR2 reads YFSETQ. The CDR3 loop is CASSLGTAPVAETQYF. CDR3 coding DNA: TGCGCCAGCAGCTTGGGGACAGCTCCTGTCGCGGAGACCCAGTACTTC.

The gene calls are TRBV7-2 and TRBJ2-7; D perhaps matches TRBD1 (6 bases). V was clipped by 2 bases and J by 7 bases, with 15 bases between them. The CDR3 consists of 14 residues. Germline CDR1 and CDR2: SGHTA and FQGNSA. The CDR3: CASSLRGTTGEQYF. DNA for the CDR3: TGTGCCAGCAGCTTAAGGGGGACGACTGGGGAGCAGTACTTC.

This clone was seen only once. The chain carries TRBV5-1 and TRBJ1-1; maybe TRBD1 (6 bases). The V gene's germline CDR1 is SGHRS and CDR2 YFSETQ. This CDR3 region has 15 residues. Trimming took off 2 bases at V and 2 bases at J, with 13 bases between the two ends. The CDR3 DNA reads as TGCGCCAGCAGCTTACGTTCAGGGGATAACACTGAAGCTTTCTTT. This encodes CASSLRSGDNTEAFF. Variable domain in full (rest from reference TRBV5-1 and TRBJ1-1): KAGVTQTPRYLIKTRGQQVTLSCSPISGHRSVSWYQQTPGQGLQFLFEYFSETQRNKGNFPGRFSGRQFSNSRSEMNVSTLELGDSALYLCASSLRSGDNTEAFFGQGTRLTVV.

The chain links TRBV12-5 to TRBJ2-3; D call uncertain. Germline loops: CDR1 LGHNT, CDR2 FRNRAP. The CDR3 has 9 amino acids. As DNA, the CDR3 is TGTGCCCCGACAGATACGCAGTATTTT. This codes for CAPTDTQYF.

V and J are TRBV19 and TRBJ2-1; TRBD1 matches at 7 bases. CDR3 length: 18 amino acids. CDR1 LNHDA and CDR2 SQIVND come from the germline V gene (reference sequence). V was clipped by 0 bases and J by 2 bases; unmatched bases: 10. The CDR3 sequence is CASSIDAGRTGPYNEQFF. The DNA of the CDR3 is TGTGCCAGTAGTATAGATGCGGGTAGGACAGGTCCCTACAATGAGCAGTTCTTC.

Here the CDR3 DNA reads TGTGCCAGCAGCGGATTAGACAGGGAAGCCGAGCAGTACTTC. Protein: CASSGLDREAEQYF. The genes are TRBV9 and TRBJ2-7, with 7 bases identical to TRBD1. V lost 3 bases to trimming and J lost 6 bases; unmatched junction nucleotides: 9. Germline V gene sequence: CDR1 SGDLS, CDR2 YYNGEE. The CDR3 runs 14 residues.

V gene TRBV11-3 combines with J gene TRBJ2-1; the D gene is possibly TRBD2 (7 bases). The CDR3 is 15 amino acids. The germline CDR1 and CDR2 sequences are SGHNT and YENEEA. V was shortened by 2 bases and J by 2 bases, with 10 bases between the two germline ends. Here the CDR3 DNA reads TGTGCCAGCAGCTTATCGGGGGGCACCTACAATGAGCAGTTCTTC. Translated: CASSLSGGTYNEQFF. The full variable domain, its missing parts supplied by reference TRBV11-3 and TRBJ2-1, is EAGVVQSPRYKIIEKKQPVAFWCNPISGHNTLYWYLQNLGQGPELLIRYENEEAVDDSQLPKDRFSAERLKGVDSTLKIQPAELGDSAVYLCASSLSGGTYNEQFFGPGTRLTVL.

The V call is TRBV19, the J call TRBJ1-3; D is undetermined. Germline CDR1 is LNHDA and CDR2 is SQIVND (reference sequence). V shed 1 base and J shed 1 base, with 8 bases lying between them. The CDR3 has 15 residues. The CDR3 bases are TGTGCCAGTAGTATAGGACAAGTTTCTGGAAACACCATATATTTT. Amino acid sequence: CASSIGQVSGNTIYF.

V gene TRBV9 combines with J gene TRBJ1-2; D call uncertain. CDR3 length: 15 residues. Per germline, CDR1 SGDLS and CDR2 YYNGEE. V gave up 0 bases and J gave up 2 bases, with 11 bases separating them. CDR3 amino acids: CASSVDARENYGYTF. The CDR3 bases are TGTGCCAGCAGCGTAGACGCAAGGGAGAACTATGGCTACACCTTC.

CDR3 loop: CASSQIQGGQPQHF. The CDR3 DNA reads as TGTGCCAGCAGCCAAATCCAGGGTGGTCAGCCCCAGCATTTT. The chain recombines TRBV4-2 with TRBJ1-5, with D possibly TRBD1 on 5 matching bases. V shed 2 bases and J shed 6 bases, with 11 bases lying between them. Germline V gene data show CDR1 as LGHNA and CDR2 as YNFKEQ. The CDR3 runs 14 residues.

The genes are TRBV19 and TRBJ1-5; 8 nucleotides align to TRBD1. The CDR3 runs to 16 residues. J was trimmed by 3 bases and V by 5 bases; bases with no gene match: 9. Germline loops: CDR1 LNHDA, CDR2 SQIVND (reference sequence). CDR3 protein: CASSPSRDRYNQPQHF. In nucleotides, the CDR3 is TGTGCCAGTAGTCCGTCCCGGGACAGGTACAATCAGCCCCAGCATTTT.

The chain couples TRBV5-6 to TRBJ1-6; TRBD1 is a possible D gene (6 bases). V was shortened by 0 bases and J by 8 bases, with 9 bases between the two germline ends. Germline V lookup: CDR1 SGHDT, CDR2 YYEEEE. The CDR3 covers 14 residues. CDR3 sequence reads: CASSLVQGDSPLHF. The DNA of the CDR3 is TGTGCCAGCAGCTTGGTACAGGGAGATTCACCCCTCCACTTT.

The chain is built from TRBV5-1 and TRBJ1-1; weak D call: TRBD1 (6 bases). V was pared by 1 base and J by 12 bases, with 13 bases between. CDR3 length equals 12 residues. Germline V lookup: CDR1 SGHRS, CDR2 YFSETQ. CDR3 sequence reads: CASSLRTDETFF. The CDR3 DNA is TGCGCCAGCAGCTTGCGGACAGATGAGACTTTCTTT. The full variable domain, in which reference TRBV5-1 and TRBJ1-1 provide the parts outside the CDR3, is KAGVTQTPRYLIKTRGQQVTLSCSPISGHRSVSWYQQTPGQGLQFLFEYFSETQRNKGNFPGRFSGRQFSNSRSEMNVSTLELGDSALYLCASSLRTDETFFGQGTRLTVV.

The chain employs TRBV2 and TRBJ1-3; D not certain. V was cut by 5 bases and J by 4 bases, with 9 bases left in between. The length of the CDR3 is 13 residues. Germline-derived CDR1 and CDR2 are SNHLY and FYNNEI. CDR3 sequence reads: CASSLRGGNTIYF. The CDR3 coding sequence is TGTGCCAGCAGTCTGCGCGGCGGAAACACCATATATTTT.

The chain has TRBV10-2 and TRBJ1-1; D is uncertain. Germline CDR1 reads WSHSY; CDR2 reads SAAADI. The CDR3 is 13 residues long. The V and J ends lost 2 bases and 1 base respectively, with 5 bases between them. The CDR3 is CASSENRNTEAFF. The CDR3 DNA follows: TGCGCCAGCAGTGAGAACAGGAACACTGAAGCTTTCTTT.

This sequence joins TRBV7-9 and TRBJ2-7, with D possibly matching TRBD2 (7 bases). Germline V gene data show CDR1 as SEHNR and CDR2 as FQNEAQ (reference sequence). V gave up 5 bases and J gave up 5 bases, with 19 bases separating them. The CDR3 is 15 residues long. CDR3 residues: CASSKGRGASNEQYF. The CDR3 region has the DNA TGTGCCAGCAGCAAGGGGAGGGGGGCGAGTAACGAGCAGTACTTC.

In its sample, this clone was seen a few times. The chain employs TRBV3-1 (or the pseudogene TRBV3-2) and TRBJ2-3; D ambiguous. The CDR3 is 14 amino acids. Germline lookup yields CDR1 LGHDT and CDR2 YNNKEL (reference sequence). Trimming shortened V by 0 bases and J by 0 bases, and 4 bases separated the two germline ends. The CDR3 spells CASSQDLSTDTQYF. CDR3 coding DNA: TGTGCCAGCAGCCAAGACCTAAGCACAGATACGCAGTATTTT.

This chain connects TRBV4-1 to TRBJ2-2, with 8 bases fitting TRBD1. V was clipped by 3 bases and J by 2 bases; unmatched bases: 5. Per the germline V gene, CDR1 is MGHRA and CDR2 is YSYEKL. CDR3 length equals 16 residues. The DNA for the CDR3 is TGCGCCAGCAGCCAGAGGGCAGGGGGCAACACCGGGGAGCTGTTTTTT. It codes for CASSQRAGGNTGELFF.